The 16 T cell receptor beta chains below come from one sample, sequenced in a study of blood T cell repertoires in COVID-19. Data came from immunoSEQ multiplex PCR; TCRdb stores just in-frame clones and leaves some out. The sample holds 80,000 to 100,000 clones, 90% to 95% seen once. The specimen was peripheral blood. These TCRs come from a human donor with active COVID-19. The donor label of this sample is uncertain.

The chain recombines TRBV6-2 or TRBV6-3 with TRBJ1-2; 9 nucleotides agree with TRBD1. This CDR3 is 17 amino acids long. With 2 bases clipped from V and 5 bases from J, the junction kept 12 bases outside the gene matches. The germline V gene encodes CDR1 MNHEY and CDR2 SVGEGT. This CDR3 is CASSYGGNRGRRYGYTF. As DNA, the CDR3 is TGTGCCAGCAGTTACGGGGGTAACAGGGGGCGTCGTTATGGCTACACCTTC.

The gene calls are TRBV24-1 and TRBJ2-1, with D tentatively TRBD1 (5 bases). The CDR3 runs to 12 residues. Germline V lookup: CDR1 KGHDR, CDR2 SFDVKD. Trimming cost V 7 bases and J 7 bases, with 10 bases left between them. The DNA of the CDR3 is TGTGCCACCAGGGGGCGAGCGAATGAGCAGTTCTTC. It specifies CATRGRANEQFF.

The V gene is TRBV6-1, the J gene TRBJ1-6; a weak D match, TRBD1 (5 bases). The V end was cut by 0 bases, the J end by 13 bases, with 10 bases between. In germline, CDR1 is MNHNS, CDR2 SASEGT. CDR3 length: 13 amino acids. CDR3 amino acids: CASSEAAGPPLHF. The CDR3 DNA is TGTGCCAGCAGTGAAGCCGCGGGACCTCCCCTCCACTTT.

The chain couples TRBV5-1 to TRBJ1-1; 7 positions agree with TRBD1. Germline trimming cut 5 bases from V and 10 bases from J; bases unmatched to any gene: 11. This CDR3 has 13 amino acids. Germline V CDR1 and CDR2: SGHRS, YFSETQ. CDR3 DNA: TGCGCCAGCAGACTCCCAGGGGGACGTGGAGCTTTCTTT. Its translation: CASRLPGGRGAFF.

This chain joins TRBV7-9 and TRBJ2-2; 7 bases fit TRBD1. V shed 7 bases, J shed 13 bases, and the junction held 33 bases outside the gene matches. Germline V gene sequence: CDR1 SEHNR, CDR2 FQNEAQ (reference sequence). This CDR3 comprises 20 residues. The CDR3 coding sequence is TGTGCCAGCACTACCCTGTCGGTGTTTTCGCAGGACAGGTCTATATGGGGGCTGTTTTTT. This gives the protein CASTTLSVFSQDRSIWGLFF.

The chain carries TRBV3-1 (or the pseudogene TRBV3-2) and TRBJ1-2; D gene uncertain. Between the trimmed V and J ends, which lost 6 bases and 4 bases, there was a span of 18 bases. Germline V CDR1 and CDR2: LGHDT, YNNKEL (reference sequence). The CDR3 is 15 amino acids. The CDR3 is CASSRQAVPSYGYTF. As DNA, the CDR3 is TGTGCCAGCAGTCGACAAGCCGTCCCTTCCTATGGCTACACCTTC.

The chain links TRBV6-5 to TRBJ1-1; 9 positions agree with TRBD1. This CDR3 spans 14 amino acids. Looked up from germline, CDR1 is MNHEY and CDR2 is SVGAGI. The J segment lost 4 bases and the V segment lost 7 bases, leaving 7 bases of the junction unmatched. The CDR3 is CASIRQGGGTEAFF. CDR3 bases: TGTGCCAGCATTAGACAGGGGGGGGGCACTGAAGCTTTCTTT.

The chain links TRBV28 to TRBJ1-6, with TRBD1 matching over 10 bases. Unmatched junction bases numbered 8, after V lost 6 bases and J lost 12 bases. This CDR3 region has 14 residues. The germline gives CDR1 MDHEN, CDR2 SYDVKM. CDR3 coding DNA: TGTGCCAGCAGAGGGGGGACAGGGGCTGTACCCCTCCACTTT. It encodes CASRGGTGAVPLHF.

The genes are TRBV7-9 and TRBJ2-2, with 8 nucleotides matching TRBD2. CDR3 length equals 16 residues. Germline V gives CDR1 SEHNR, CDR2 FQNEAQ (reference sequence). V shed 3 bases, J shed 1 base, and the junction held 4 bases outside the gene matches. The DNA for the CDR3 is TGTGCCAGCAGCTTCTCTGCGGGGGGGAACACCGGGGAGCTGTTTTTT. As protein: CASSFSAGGNTGELFF.

This chain links TRBV18 with TRBJ1-3, with TRBD1 as a possible D gene (5 bases). Trimming took 2 bases from V and 0 from J, leaving 11 bases between them. The CDR3 has 16 residues. Looked up from germline, CDR1 is KGHSH and CDR2 is LQKENI. CDR3 protein: CASSPFGQTSGNTIYF. Here the CDR3 DNA reads TGTGCCAGCTCACCATTTGGACAAACCTCTGGAAACACCATATATTTT.

The genes are TRBV11-3 and TRBJ2-3; TRBD1 might be the D (6 bases). From germline, CDR1 is SGHNT and CDR2 YENEEA. V was pared by 1 base and J by 1 base, with 12 bases between. The CDR3 sequence is 16 residues long. The CDR3 region is CASSLGFEGGTDTQYF. The CDR3 region has the DNA TGTGCCAGCAGCTTAGGATTTGAGGGGGGCACAGATACGCAGTATTTT.

Here the CDR3 DNA reads TGTGCCAGCAATCCGGGACGGGTAGGGGGGACCCAGTACTTC. This codes for CASNPGRVGGTQYF. The V call is TRBV13, the J call TRBJ2-5; D may be TRBD1 (6 bases). Trimming stripped 7 bases from V and 7 bases from J, with 19 bases between. The CDR3 sequence is 14 residues long. Germline CDR1 is PRHDT and CDR2 is FYEKMQ (reference sequence).

The chain has TRBV4-1 and TRBJ1-1; 8 nucleotides align to TRBD1. CDR1 is MGHRA and CDR2 is YSYEKL in the germline V gene. This CDR3 region has 15 residues. Trimming cost V 4 bases and J 1 base; bases outside gene matches: 5. The CDR3 DNA follows: TGCGCCAGCAGCCTAAGGACAGGGACGAACACTGAAGCTTTCTTT. It codes for CASSLRTGTNTEAFF.

V usage is TRBV5-1 and J usage is TRBJ2-7; D unclear. Germline CDR1 and CDR2: SGHRS and YFSETQ. V was pared by 0 bases and J by 3 bases, with 4 bases between. The CDR3 totals 12 residues. CDR3 region: CASSLANYEQYF. As DNA, the CDR3 is TGCGCCAGCAGCTTGGCCAACTACGAGCAGTACTTC.

CDR3 DNA: TGTGCCAGCCAGGCGGGAAGAGTTCCCAATTCACCCCTCCACTTT. Translation: CASQAGRVPNSPLHF. J is TRBJ1-6 and V is TRBV7-9; D not resolved. This CDR3 has 15 amino acids. The V gene's germline CDR1 is SEHNR and CDR2 FQNEAQ (reference sequence). Trimming pared 8 bases from V and 7 bases from J, leaving 18 bases between. Full variable domain (missing parts from reference TRBV7-9 and TRBJ1-6): DTGVSQNPRHKITKRGQNVTFRCDPISEHNRLYWYRQTLGQGPEFLTYFQNEAQLEKSRLLSDRFSAERPKGSFSTLEIQRTEQGDSAMYLCASQAGRVPNSPLHFGNGTRLTVT.

V usage is TRBV12-3 or TRBV12-4 and J usage is TRBJ2-4; no reliable D call. The CDR3 spans 12 residues. Trimming pared 5 bases from V and 8 bases from J, leaving 10 bases between. The CDR3 DNA sequence: TGTGCCAGCAGTGACCCCGGAGACATTCAGTACTTC. It codes for CASSDPGDIQYF.